Listed below are T cell receptor beta chains from one sample, sequenced in a study of blood T cell repertoires in COVID-19. The data were produced by immunoSEQ multiplex PCR, yet TCRdb's version contains in-frame clones alone and is incomplete. The table shows over 150,000 clones, with around 80% occurring only once. The sample was PBMCs or T cells enriched from blood (not recorded which). These receptors came from a man in his forties or fifties who had recovered from COVID-19. CDR3s include the opening cysteine and the closing phenylalanine or tryptophan. Each record gives: V gene, clone size, J gene, D gene, CDR3 protein, CDR3 DNA. The D gene is left open where the match is weak. Clone size is stated in some rows and not others, as once, few, many or a class when expanded.

V: TRBV30; size: .; J: TRBJ2-3; D: .; CDR3: CAWSGQGGVDTQYF; DNA: TGTGCCTGGAGTGGACAGGGCGGGGTGGATACGCAGTATTTT
V: TRBV5-1; size: .; J: TRBJ1-2; D: .; CDR3: CASRPENLIGVRGYTF; DNA: TGCGCCAGCAGGCCTGAGAATTTGATCGGGGTACGAGGCTACACCTTC
V: TRBV12-5; size: .; J: TRBJ1-1; D: .; CDR3: CASGLVAYTEAFF; DNA: TGTGCTAGTGGTTTGGTTGCGTACACTGAAGCTTTCTTT
V: TRBV12-3/TRBV12-4; size: once; J: TRBJ1-2; D: .; CDR3: CASSSNYYGYTF; DNA: TGTGCCAGCAGCTCTAATTACTATGGCTACACCTTC
V: TRBV6-5; size: .; J: TRBJ2-1; D: .; CDR3: CASSLSPHNEQFF; DNA: TGTGCCAGCAGTCTTAGCCCCCACAATGAGCAGTTCTTC
V: TRBV2; size: .; J: TRBJ1-2; D: .; CDR3: CATQAFLGYTF; DNA: TGTGCCACCCAGGCCTTCTTGGGCTACACCTTC
V: TRBV7-3; size: .; J: TRBJ2-2; D: .; CDR3: CASSLRVGELFF; DNA: TGTGCCAGCAGCCTGAGGGTGGGGGAGCTGTTTTTT
V: TRBV4-1; size: once; J: TRBJ1-5; D: .; CDR3: CASSQGGTGINQPQHF; DNA: TGCGCCAGCAGCCAAGGCGGTACAGGCATTAATCAGCCCCAGCATTTT
V: TRBV12-3/TRBV12-4; size: many; J: TRBJ2-1; D: .; CDR3: CASSFDPRVEQFF; DNA: TGTGCCAGCAGTTTTGACCCCAGGGTTGAGCAGTTCTTC
V: TRBV7-2; size: once; J: TRBJ1-2; D: .; CDR3: CASSPSTGNYGYTF; DNA: TGTGCCAGCAGCCCAAGTACAGGGAACTATGGCTACACCTTC
V: TRBV12-3/TRBV12-4; size: .; J: TRBJ2-7; D: TRBD2; CDR3: CASNLGGENEQYF; DNA: TGTGCCAGCAATCTGGGGGGGGAGAACGAGCAGTACTTC
V: TRBV7-3; size: .; J: TRBJ1-1; D: .; CDR3: CASSLSPGFDAFF; DNA: TGTGCCAGCAGCTTAAGTCCGGGTTTCGACGCTTTCTTT
V: TRBV3-1/TRBV3-2; size: .; J: TRBJ2-6; D: TRBD2; CDR3: CASSQGLAGAGANVLTF; DNA: TGTGCCAGCAGCCAAGGCCTAGCGGGGGCCGGGGCCAACGTCCTGACTTTC
V: TRBV30; size: .; J: TRBJ1-6; D: .; CDR3: CAWSVRGGSPLHF; DNA: TGTGCCTGGAGTGTCCGCGGAGGGTCACCCCTCCACTTT
V: TRBV30; size: few; J: TRBJ1-2; D: .; CDR3: CASSDRIYGYTF; DNA: TGTGCCTCCTCCGACAGGATCTATGGCTACACCTTC
V: TRBV4-1; size: .; J: TRBJ1-2; D: .; CDR3: CASSQDWQGNSYGYTF; DNA: TGCGCCAGCAGCCAAGATTGGCAGGGGAATAGCTATGGCTACACCTTC
V: TRBV2; size: once; J: TRBJ1-1; D: .; CDR3: CASSQGYRDTEAFF; DNA: TGTGCCAGCAGTCAGGGATATCGCGACACTGAAGCTTTCTTT
V: TRBV7-2; size: .; J: TRBJ1-6; D: .; CDR3: CASSLSVADNSPLHF; DNA: TGTGCCAGCAGCTTATCCGTGGCCGATAATTCACCCCTCCACTTT
V: TRBV9; size: .; J: TRBJ2-3; D: TRBD1; CDR3: CASSPQGTGGLDTQYF; DNA: TGTGCCAGCAGCCCCCAGGGGACAGGGGGCCTAGATACGCAGTATTTT
V: TRBV11-3; size: once; J: TRBJ2-3; D: .; CDR3: CASSLDSGSLGTDTQYF; DNA: TGTGCCAGCAGCTTAGATTCGGGTTCACTAGGCACAGATACGCAGTATTTT
V: TRBV2; size: .; J: TRBJ2-7; D: TRBD1; CDR3: CASKPGGTYEQYF; DNA: TGTGCCAGCAAACCAGGGGGCACCTACGAGCAGTACTTC
V: TRBV5-6; size: .; J: TRBJ1-2; D: .; CDR3: CASSFTSADLRGYTF; DNA: TGTGCCAGCAGCTTCACATCTGCGGATCTTCGAGGCTACACCTTC
V: TRBV5-1; size: once; J: TRBJ1-2; D: .; CDR3: CASSLSEGAWDYTF; DNA: TGCGCCAGCAGCTTGAGCGAGGGTGCTTGGGACTACACCTTC
V: TRBV2; size: .; J: TRBJ1-2; D: .; CDR3: CASSPPAGADAYGYTF; DNA: TGTGCCAGCAGTCCCCCCGCGGGGGCCGACGCCTATGGCTACACCTTC
V: TRBV5-1; size: .; J: TRBJ1-1; D: .; CDR3: CASSLVADNTEAFF; DNA: TGCGCCAGCAGCTTGGTCGCGGATAACACTGAAGCTTTCTTT
V: TRBV6-5; size: .; J: TRBJ1-5; D: .; CDR3: CASSHSDSNQPQHF; DNA: TGTGCCAGCAGCCACAGTGATAGCAATCAGCCCCAGCATTTT
V: TRBV7-9; size: .; J: TRBJ1-1; D: .; CDR3: CASSLRWNTEAFF; DNA: TGTGCCAGCAGCTTGCGCTGGAACACTGAAGCTTTCTTT
V: TRBV7-2; size: .; J: TRBJ2-6; D: .; CDR3: CASSSGYSGANVLTF; DNA: TGTGCCAGCAGCTCGGGATACTCTGGGGCCAACGTCCTGACTTTC
V: TRBV4-1; size: .; J: TRBJ1-6; D: .; CDR3: CASSQDSARSYNSPLHF; DNA: TGCGCCAGCAGCCAAGACAGCGCTAGGAGCTATAATTCACCCCTCCACTTT
V: TRBV4-1; size: .; J: TRBJ2-7; D: TRBD2; CDR3: CASSQDFLTSGATGGSYEQYF; DNA: TGCGCCAGCAGCCAAGATTTTTTGACTAGCGGGGCAACGGGGGGTTCCTACGAGCAGTACTTC
V: TRBV5-8; size: .; J: TRBJ2-2; D: TRBD2; CDR3: CASSSGTSGVRGELFF; DNA: TGTGCCAGCAGCTCCGGGACTAGCGGGGTCCGCGGGGAGCTGTTTTTT
V: TRBV19; size: .; J: TRBJ2-4; D: .; CDR3: CASSISHRSGAKNIQYF; DNA: TGTGCCAGTAGTATCTCTCACAGGTCTGGCGCCAAAAACATTCAGTACTTC
V: TRBV10-3; size: .; J: TRBJ1-2; D: .; CDR3: CAISVQGPGGYTF; DNA: TGTGCCATCAGTGTTCAGGGGCCAGGTGGCTACACCTTC
V: TRBV11-2; size: few; J: TRBJ2-3; D: TRBD2; CDR3: CASRRTSGAHTDTQYF; DNA: TGTGCCAGCAGACGGACTAGCGGGGCTCACACAGATACGCAGTATTTT
V: TRBV5-6; size: few; J: TRBJ1-5; D: .; CDR3: CASSLKNGNQPQHF; DNA: TGTGCCAGCAGCTTGAAAAACGGGAATCAGCCCCAGCATTTT
V: TRBV7-8; size: .; J: TRBJ1-2; D: .; CDR3: CASSLVAQGDYGYTF; DNA: TGTGCCAGCAGCTTAGTAGCCCAGGGTGACTATGGCTACACCTTC
V: TRBV18; size: .; J: TRBJ2-7; D: TRBD1; CDR3: CASSPGTGSYEQYF; DNA: TGTGCCAGCTCACCCGGGACAGGGTCCTACGAGCAGTACTTC
V: TRBV18; size: few; J: TRBJ2-7; D: TRBD1; CDR3: CASSQQGALAYEQYF; DNA: TGTGCCAGCTCGCAACAGGGGGCCCTAGCCTACGAGCAGTACTTC
V: TRBV5-6; size: once; J: TRBJ2-7; D: TRBD2; CDR3: CASAPAGGRPYEQYF; DNA: TGTGCCAGCGCTCCGGCGGGAGGCAGGCCCTACGAGCAGTACTTC
V: TRBV7-9; size: .; J: TRBJ1-2; D: .; CDR3: CASSLADWGGPYGYTF; DNA: TGTGCCAGCAGCTTAGCGGACTGGGGAGGGCCGTATGGCTACACCTTC
V: TRBV4-1; size: once; J: TRBJ1-2; D: TRBD1; CDR3: CASSQVIALLGTGFGYTF; DNA: TGCGCCAGCAGCCAAGTAATCGCCCTGCTGGGGACAGGGTTTGGCTACACCTTC
V: TRBV7-9; size: .; J: TRBJ2-7; D: .; CDR3: CASSREVNEQYF; DNA: TGTGCCAGCAGCCGCGAGGTGAACGAGCAGTACTTC
V: TRBV3-1/TRBV3-2; size: .; J: TRBJ2-7; D: TRBD1; CDR3: CASSSHGTGYNEQYF; DNA: TGTGCCAGCAGCAGCCATGGGACAGGGTATAACGAGCAGTACTTC
V: TRBV7-2; size: few; J: TRBJ1-2; D: .; CDR3: CASSRGGVINYGYTF; DNA: TGTGCCAGCAGCCGGGGAGGGGTAATTAACTATGGCTACACCTTC
V: TRBV19; size: .; J: TRBJ2-7; D: .; CDR3: CASSTLAGTTSYEQYF; DNA: TGTGCCAGTAGTACCCTTGCCGGGACAACCTCCTACGAGCAGTACTTC
V: TRBV6-5; size: many; J: TRBJ2-7; D: TRBD1; CDR3: CASSYLDRGSYEQYF; DNA: TGTGCCAGCAGTTACTTGGACAGGGGCTCCTACGAGCAGTACTTC
V: TRBV14; size: .; J: TRBJ1-6; D: .; CDR3: CASSQGARGSPLHF; DNA: TGTGCCAGCAGCCAAGGGGCAAGGGGTTCACCCCTCCACTTT
V: TRBV30; size: few; J: TRBJ1-3; D: .; CDR3: CAWIRDSGNTIYF; DNA: TGTGCCTGGATCAGAGACAGTGGAAACACCATATATTTT
V: TRBV21-1; size: .; J: TRBJ2-3; D: .; CDR3: CASNSDPGQIPSTDTQYF; DNA: TGTGCCAGCAACTCGGATCCGGGACAGATACCTAGCACAGATACGCAGTATTTT
V: TRBV19; size: .; J: TRBJ2-3; D: TRBD1; CDR3: CASTGTGVGTQYF; DNA: TGTGCCAGTACCGGGACAGGGGTGGGTACGCAGTATTTT
V: TRBV2; size: .; J: TRBJ2-6; D: TRBD2; CDR3: CASSGSGIAGALSGANVLTF; DNA: TGTGCCAGCAGTGGGTCGGGGATAGCGGGGGCCCTCTCTGGGGCCAACGTCCTGACTTTC
V: TRBV5-6; size: .; J: TRBJ1-5; D: TRBD1; CDR3: CASSSGQNNQPQHF; DNA: TGTGCCAGCAGCTCGGGACAGAACAATCAGCCCCAGCATTTT
V: TRBV24-1; size: .; J: TRBJ1-5; D: TRBD1; CDR3: CATSERDRGKGQPQHF; DNA: TGTGCCACCAGTGAGAGGGACAGGGGAAAAGGGCAGCCCCAGCATTTT
V: TRBV7-6; size: .; J: TRBJ2-1; D: TRBD2; CDR3: CASSLTLAGGNEQFF; DNA: TGTGCCAGCAGCTTAACTCTAGCGGGGGGTAATGAGCAGTTCTTC
V: TRBV6-6; size: .; J: TRBJ1-1; D: .; CDR3: CASRQGIPEAFF; DNA: TGTGCCAGCCGCCAGGGGATACCTGAAGCTTTCTTT
V: TRBV9; size: .; J: TRBJ2-4; D: TRBD2; CDR3: CASSPLLAGGAKNIQYF; DNA: TGTGCCAGCAGCCCCCTACTAGCGGGGGGGGCCAAAAACATTCAGTACTTC
V: TRBV7-9; size: few; J: TRBJ2-5; D: TRBD2; CDR3: CASSPNLGGGPRETQYF; DNA: TGTGCCAGCAGCCCGAACCTAGGCGGGGGGCCCCGAGAGACCCAGTACTTC